A single sample gave rise to the 10 T cell receptor beta chains below, sequenced in a study of blood T cell repertoires in COVID-19. Libraries were prepared by immunoSEQ multiplex PCR; TCRdb keeps only in-frame clonotypes and omits some of them. The sample yields 100,000 to 150,000 clones, 74% seen once. The specimen sequenced was peripheral blood. All receptors derive from a man between 60 and 75 years old with acute or convalescent COVID-19.

V is TRBV11-2 and J is TRBJ2-1, with 11 bases matching TRBD2. The CDR3 contains 15 residues. Germline CDR1 SGHAT, CDR2 FQNNGV. Trimming at V came to 3 bases and at J to 10 bases, leaving 8 bases not matched to a gene. The CDR3 is CASSFIAGGPGEQFF. In DNA form, the CDR3 reads TGTGCCAGCAGCTTTATAGCGGGAGGGCCCGGGGAGCAGTTCTTC.

The gene calls are TRBV18 and TRBJ2-5, with D perhaps matching TRBD2 (5 bases). This CDR3 comprises 15 residues. The germline V and J ends were trimmed by 4 bases and 0 bases, with 12 bases remaining between them. The germline V gene encodes CDR1 KGHSH and CDR2 LQKENI. The CDR3 nucleotides are TGTGCCAGCTCACTTCGAGGGATGTACCAAGAGACCCAGTACTTC. Translation: CASSLRGMYQETQYF.

This clone turned up a few times. V is TRBV5-1 and J is TRBJ2-3; TRBD1 matches at 10 bases. J was trimmed by 2 bases and V by 0 bases; bases with no gene match: 3. The CDR3 is 16 amino acids. Looked up from germline, CDR1 is SGHRS and CDR2 is YFSETQ. The CDR3 sequence: CASSLAGQGNTDTQYF. Written as DNA, the CDR3 is TGCGCCAGCAGCTTGGCGGGACAGGGGAACACAGATACGCAGTATTTT.

The chain is built from TRBV3-1 (or the pseudogene TRBV3-2) and TRBJ2-1, with D possibly being TRBD2 (5 bases). The germline gives CDR1 LGHDT, CDR2 YNNKEL (reference sequence). CDR3 length: 13 amino acids. V dropped 0 bases and J dropped 13 bases, with 13 bases sitting between them. The CDR3 region has the DNA TGTGCCAGCAGCCAAGATCTTAGGACTCGACAGTTCTTC. This encodes CASSQDLRTRQFF.

V usage is TRBV4-1 and J usage is TRBJ1-1; TRBD1 aligns across 9 bases. Germline V lookup: CDR1 MGHRA, CDR2 YSYEKL. This CDR3 spans 15 amino acids. V lost 4 bases to trimming and J lost 4 bases; unmatched junction nucleotides: 7. The CDR3 coding sequence is TGCGCCAGCAGCCTTCACCCGACAGGGGGCACTGAAGCTTTCTTT. Amino acids: CASSLHPTGGTEAFF.

This chain joins TRBV18 and TRBJ1-1; 7 nucleotides align to TRBD1. J lost 4 bases, V lost 3 bases, and 11 bases had no gene match. CDR3 length: 16 residues. The germline V gene has CDR1 KGHSH and CDR2 LQKENI. CDR3 bases: TGTGCCAGCTCACCCTACATACGACAGGGCTCCACTGAAGCTTTCTTT. Protein: CASSPYIRQGSTEAFF. The full variable domain, with the rest looked up from reference TRBV18 and TRBJ1-1, is NAGVMQNPRHLVRRRGQEARLRCSPMKGHSHVYWYRQLPEEGLKFMVYLQKENIIDESGMPKERFSAEFPKEGPSILRIQQVVRGDSAAYFCASSPYIRQGSTEAFFGQGTRLTVV.

V and J are TRBV11-2 and TRBJ2-1; D may be TRBD2 (6 bases). The CDR3 loop spans 16 amino acids. Germline V gene data show CDR1 as SGHAT and CDR2 as FQNNGV. Trimming removed 5 bases at V and 2 bases at J, with 16 bases between. The CDR3 region has the DNA TGTGCCAGCAGCGCCGGGACTCAACTTCCCTACAATGAGCAGTTCTTC. This gives the protein CASSAGTQLPYNEQFF.

The chain is built from TRBV6-5 and TRBJ1-3; D is uncertain. The CDR3 loop spans 13 amino acids. In germline, CDR1 is MNHEY, CDR2 SVGAGI. Trimming took 8 bases from V and 0 from J, leaving 8 bases between them. Written as DNA, the CDR3 is TGTGCCAGCGTACAGAACTCTGGAAACACCATATATTTT. This gives the protein CASVQNSGNTIYF.

The chain recombines TRBV11-3 with TRBJ2-7, with a tentative D call TRBD1 (5 bases). Trimming stripped 1 base from V and 2 bases from J, with 12 bases between. This CDR3 has 15 amino acids. Germline-derived CDR1 and CDR2 are SGHNT and YENEEA. The CDR3 here is CASSLVGQGPYEQYF. CDR3 nucleotides: TGTGCCAGCAGCTTAGTAGGCCAGGGCCCCTACGAGCAGTACTTC.

This clone was recorded once. The rearrangement joins TRBV4-2 to TRBJ2-1; the match to TRBD2 covers 16 bases. V dropped 4 bases and J dropped 2; count of bases not matched to a gene: 8. The CDR3 extends over 19 amino acids. Germline CDR1 reads LGHNA; CDR2 reads YNFKEQ. The DNA for the CDR3 is TGTGCCAGCAGCCTAGCGCCCGGGACTAGCGGGAGGGCCTACAATGAGCAGTTCTTC. Translating gives CASSLAPGTSGRAYNEQFF.